Below, one T cell receptor beta chain is given with its context. Its antigen remains unidentified. PCR employed 60 Vbeta and 13 Jbeta primers. Produced via immunoSEQ multiplex PCR; TCRdb's table is partial and in-frame only. The sample lists roughly 200,000 clones; approximately 85% were seen once. The data were obtained in a study of cytomegalovirus exposure and HLA in healthy donors. The overall study: Earlier, 90 million to 140 million unique TCR beta sequences were recovered from some 200 million T cells by an analysis. Regarding the study as a whole: The listing of fewer than 200 TCR beta chains classed them as cytomegalovirus-associated.

From germline, CDR1 is MDHEN and CDR2 SYDVKM. This CDR3 comprises 14 residues. V shed 4 bases and J shed 16 bases, with 23 bases lying between them. This TCR was recovered from a woman aged 50 to 65 in good health and CMV-seronegative. The specimen was PBMCs. The chain recombines TRBV28 with TRBJ2-4; a possible D gene is TRBD2 (6 bases). CDR3 sequence reads: CASSSGSSGGPHYF. CDR3 coding DNA: TGTGCCAGCAGTTCCGGGAGTAGCGGAGGGCCCCATTACTTC.